These 26 T cell receptor beta chains share one sample of origin, sequenced in a study of CD4+ T cells in melanoma. The protocol was immunoSEQ multiplex PCR, while the TCRdb copy is restricted to in-frame clones and leaves out a portion. The sample consists of about 140,000 clones, about 93% of them appearing once. The receptor set was obtained from a human donor with melanoma.

The chain recombines TRBV7-2 with TRBJ2-7; 7 nucleotides match TRBD1. The CDR3 loop spans 16 amino acids. Germline loops: CDR1 SGHTA, CDR2 FQGNSA. The V and J ends lost 3 bases and 0 bases, in that order; junction bases with no gene match: 8. The DNA for the CDR3 is TGTGCCAGCAGCTTGGGAGCATGGGACAGCTCCTACGAGCAGTACTTC. This encodes CASSLGAWDSSYEQYF.

The CDR3 region has the DNA TGTGCCAGCAGCCCCGAAGGCTACGAGCAGTACTTC. Translation gives CASSPEGYEQYF. The chain uses TRBV7-9 and TRBJ2-7; D is undetermined. Germline V CDR1 and CDR2: SEHNR, FQNEAQ (reference sequence). The CDR3 is 12 residues long. Trimming shortened V by 5 bases and J by 3 bases, and 8 bases separated the two germline ends.

The chain links TRBV4-1 to TRBJ1-4; D gene uncertain. Trimming stripped 0 bases from V and 2 bases from J, with 10 bases between. The CDR3 covers 16 residues. The V gene's germline CDR1 is MGHRA and CDR2 YSYEKL. The CDR3 bases are TGCGCCAGCAGCCAAGATCCGGGTTTCACTAATGAAAAACTGTTTTTT. Its protein product is CASSQDPGFTNEKLFF.

A note on this clone: The limits of the CDR3 on the DNA are not certain, so only TCRdb's listed CDR3 is given. This chain connects TRBV5-4 to TRBJ2-1; the DNA was not compared with TRBD1, the D call given in the table. CDR1 and CDR2 (germline): SGHNT, YYREEE (reference sequence). The CDR3 extends over 15 residues, inclusive of both ends. This CDR3 is CASSSSDRRGNEQFF.

The chain links TRBV7-9 to TRBJ2-3; TRBD2 is a possible D gene (5 bases). The V gene's germline CDR1 is SEHNR and CDR2 FQNEAQ (reference sequence). There are 15 residues in the CDR3. V was shortened by 5 bases and J by 3 bases, with 15 bases between the two germline ends. In DNA, the CDR3 is TGTGCCAGCAGCATCCGTGACCGGGATACAGATACGCAGTATTTT. This gives the protein CASSIRDRDTDTQYF.

Concerning this clone itself: One junction end does not reproduce the germline sequence, and a read error may be involved. This rearrangement joins TRBV18 to TRBJ1-6, with TRBD1 as a possible D gene (5 bases). This CDR3 spans 15 amino acids. Germline CDR1 and CDR2: KGHSH and LQKENI. CDR3 sequence reads: CATSRGVSYNSPLHF. CDR3 bases: TGTGCCACCTCACGGGGGGTCTCCTATAATTCACCCCTCCACTTT.

This clone has a single count. The CDR3 region has the DNA TGTGCCAGCTTCCGTCCAGGCGGCAATGAGCAGTTCTTC. Amino acid sequence: CASFRPGGNEQFF. This chain joins TRBV2 and TRBJ2-1, with D hard to call. Looked up from germline, CDR1 is SNHLY and CDR2 is FYNNEI. V lost 8 bases and J lost 6, with 14 bases in between. The CDR3 runs 13 residues. Complete variable domain (other parts from reference TRBV2 and TRBJ2-1): EPEVTQTPSHQVTQMGQEVILRCVPISNHLYFYWYRQILGQKVEFLVSFYNNEISEKSEIFDDQFSVERPDGSNFTLKIRSTKLEDSAMYFCASFRPGGNEQFFGPGTRLTVL.

The genes are TRBV10-2 and TRBJ2-7; D may be TRBD2 (6 bases). V was shortened by 6 bases and J by 2 bases, with 8 bases between the two germline ends. Germline values: CDR1 WSHSY, CDR2 SAAADI. The CDR3 consists of 12 residues. Here the CDR3 DNA reads TGCGCCAGCAGCGGGAGTACCTACGAGCAGTACTTC. It specifies CASSGSTYEQYF.

The chain links TRBV18 to TRBJ1-2, with D possibly TRBD1 on 6 matching bases. CDR1 KGHSH and CDR2 LQKENI come from the germline V gene. V lost 2 bases and J 3 bases, leaving 10 bases between the germline ends. This CDR3 contains 14 residues. The CDR3 sequence is CASSPYDRYYGYTF. The CDR3 DNA reads as TGTGCCAGCTCACCATACGACAGGTACTATGGCTACACCTTC.

This sequence joins TRBV4-1 and TRBJ1-2; TRBD1 matches 7 bases. CDR1 is MGHRA and CDR2 is YSYEKL in the germline V gene. Germline trimming cut 5 bases from V and 4 bases from J; bases unmatched to any gene: 10. This CDR3 contains 15 residues. The CDR3 reads CASSSGTAKLYGYTF. The DNA for the CDR3 is TGCGCCAGCAGCTCCGGGACAGCTAAGCTCTATGGCTACACCTTC.

The V gene is TRBV7-7, the J gene TRBJ2-2; D remains unclear. The V gene's germline CDR1 is SSHAT and CDR2 FNYEAQ (reference sequence). The CDR3 runs 12 residues. The CDR3 is CATRQNTGELFF. DNA of the CDR3: TGTGCTACCAGACAGAACACCGGGGAGCTGTTTTTT.

The DNA for the CDR3 is TGTGCCAGCAGCTTGGACAGGTTAACGCACAATGAGCAGTTCTTC. Translated: CASSLDRLTHNEQFF. The rearrangement joins TRBV7-9 to TRBJ2-1; 7 bases fit TRBD1. The CDR3 has 15 amino acids. Germline V CDR1 and CDR2: SEHNR, FQNEAQ (reference sequence). Germline trimming cut 3 bases from V and 5 bases from J; bases unmatched to any gene: 7.

The chain uses TRBV7-8 and TRBJ1-2; the D gene is possibly TRBD1 (5 bases). Germline CDR1 is SGHVS and CDR2 is FQNEAQ. This CDR3 has 16 residues. V lost 0 bases, J lost 8 bases, and 19 bases lay in between. The CDR3 loop is CASSLARFPGLSGYTF. The DNA of the CDR3 is TGTGCCAGCAGCTTAGCGCGATTTCCAGGGTTGTCAGGCTACACCTTC.

The chain is built from TRBV27 and TRBJ1-1; D gene ambiguous. Germline CDR1 and CDR2: MNHEY and SMNVEV (reference sequence). Between the trimmed V and J ends, which lost 3 bases and 0 bases, there was a span of 5 bases. The CDR3 loop spans 13 amino acids. The CDR3 protein is CASSFLLNTEAFF. The CDR3 bases are TGTGCCAGCAGTTTTTTGTTGAACACTGAAGCTTTCTTT.

The chain is built from TRBV15 and TRBJ1-5; D might be TRBD1 (6 bases). The CDR3 length is 18 residues. Germline V CDR1 and CDR2: LNHNV, YYDKDF (reference sequence). Trimming removed 0 bases at V and 0 bases at J, with 15 bases between. CDR3 region: CATSRDLFRTVSNQPQHF. CDR3 in DNA: TGTGCCACCAGCAGAGATCTCTTTAGGACAGTTAGCAATCAGCCCCAGCATTTT.

In this sample, this clone turned up once. The chain uses TRBV7-9 and TRBJ2-5; TRBD1 matches at 7 bases. Germline CDR1 and CDR2: SEHNR and FQNEAQ (reference sequence). The CDR3 loop spans 15 amino acids. The V segment lost 1 base and the J segment 5 bases; nucleotides outside the gene matches: 7. CDR3 in DNA: TGTGCCAGCAGCTTAGTAACAGGGGTAGGGGAGACCCAGTACTTC. It codes for CASSLVTGVGETQYF.

This rearrangement joins TRBV6-5 to TRBJ2-5, with 9 bases fitting TRBD2. The CDR3 has 15 residues. V trimming: 6 bases; J trimming: 3 bases; junction bases outside the gene matches: 8. From germline, CDR1 is MNHEY and CDR2 SVGAGI. The CDR3 here is CASSPMLAGKETQYF. The CDR3 DNA reads as TGTGCCAGCAGCCCCATGCTAGCGGGGAAAGAGACCCAGTACTTC.

The chain employs TRBV9 and TRBJ1-1; D gene uncertain. V lost 0 bases, J lost 1 base, and 7 bases lay in between. In germline, CDR1 is SGDLS, CDR2 YYNGEE. The CDR3 sequence is 14 residues long. CDR3 sequence: CASSVDLQNTEAFF. In DNA form, the CDR3 reads TGTGCCAGCAGCGTAGACCTTCAGAACACTGAAGCTTTCTTT.

J is TRBJ1-2 and V is TRBV19; D may be TRBD1 (5 bases). The CDR3 is made up of 13 amino acids. The germline CDR1 and CDR2 sequences are LNHDA and SQIVND (reference sequence). V shed 7 bases and J shed 5 bases, with 14 bases lying between them. CDR3 DNA: TGTGCCAGTACACCAGGGATTCGTTATGGCTACACCTTC. It is translated as CASTPGIRYGYTF.

The chain recombines TRBV18 with TRBJ2-7; D ambiguous. V was pared by 3 bases and J by 4 bases, with 22 bases between. CDR3 length: 17 residues. CDR1 is KGHSH, CDR2 LQKENI, per germline. CDR3 protein: CASSPHPMVPYLYEQYF. CDR3 in DNA: TGTGCCAGCTCACCCCATCCTATGGTCCCCTATCTATACGAGCAGTACTTC. The full variable domain, completed using reference TRBV18 and TRBJ2-7, is NAGVMQNPRHLVRRRGQEARLRCSPMKGHSHVYWYRQLPEEGLKFMVYLQKENIIDESGMPKERFSAEFPKEGPSILRIQQVVRGDSAAYFCASSPHPMVPYLYEQYFGPGTRLTVT.

V is TRBV7-9 and J is TRBJ2-1; no reliable D call. The germline V and J ends were trimmed by 5 bases and 7 bases, with 12 bases remaining between them. The CDR3 length is 13 residues. Looked up from germline, CDR1 is SEHNR and CDR2 is FQNEAQ (reference sequence). DNA for the CDR3: TGTGCCAGCAGCCATTCTTCTGAGAATGAGCAGTTCTTC. It codes for CASSHSSENEQFF. The variable domain in full, with the rest retrieved from reference TRBV7-9 and TRBJ2-1, is DTGVSQNPRHKITKRGQNVTFRCDPISEHNRLYWYRQTLGQGPEFLTYFQNEAQLEKSRLLSDRFSAERPKGSFSTLEIQRTEQGDSAMYLCASSHSSENEQFFGPGTRLTVL.

This clone is a singleton in its sample. This rearrangement joins TRBV7-9 to TRBJ2-1; D might be TRBD1 (6 bases). V was cut by 5 bases and J by 4 bases, with 9 bases left in between. CDR1 and CDR2 from the germline V gene are SEHNR and FQNEAQ (reference sequence). The CDR3 runs 13 residues. The CDR3 loop is CASSIGTYNEQFF. CDR3 sequence (DNA): TGTGCCAGCAGCATCGGGACATACAATGAGCAGTTCTTC.

The V gene is TRBV5-1, the J gene TRBJ2-7, with 8 nucleotides matching TRBD1. CDR1 and CDR2 (germline): SGHRS, YFSETQ. The trim removed 4 bases at V and 3 bases at J, leaving 9 bases unmatched. CDR3 length equals 15 residues. CDR3 DNA sequence: TGCGCCAGCAGCCTTAATATGGACAGGGTCTACGAGCAGTACTTC. This sequence encodes CASSLNMDRVYEQYF.

The chain employs TRBV7-9 and TRBJ2-2, with 12 bases fitting TRBD2. V lost 0 bases, J lost 0 bases, and 2 bases stayed unmatched. This CDR3 is 18 amino acids long. Germline V gene sequence: CDR1 SEHNR, CDR2 FQNEAQ (reference sequence). Here the CDR3 DNA reads TGTGCCAGCAGCTTAGCTCGGACTAGCGGGACGAACACCGGGGAGCTGTTTTTT. Protein product: CASSLARTSGTNTGELFF.

The V gene is TRBV2, the J gene TRBJ2-1; 8 bases are a match to TRBD2. V was pared by 7 bases and J by 11 bases, with 16 bases of the junction left unmatched. Per germline, CDR1 SNHLY and CDR2 FYNNEI. The CDR3 covers 15 residues. The CDR3 bases are TGTGCCAGCACCCCTGGGAGCGGGGGCCAAGCAAAGCAGTTCTTC. Its translation: CASTPGSGGQAKQFF. Based on the CDR3 plus reference TRBV2 and TRBJ2-1, the full variable domain is EPEVTQTPSHQVTQMGQEVILRCVPISNHLYFYWYRQILGQKVEFLVSFYNNEISEKSEIFDDQFSVERPDGSNFTLKIRSTKLEDSAMYFCASTPGSGGQAKQFFGPGTRLTVL.

This chain joins TRBV6-1 and TRBJ2-1, with D maybe TRBD2 (6 bases). Germline V gene data show CDR1 as MNHNS and CDR2 as SASEGT. The CDR3 loop spans 12 amino acids. Trimming stripped 3 bases from V and 10 bases from J, with 10 bases between. CDR3 loop: CASSDPGREQFF. The CDR3 DNA sequence: TGTGCCAGCAGTGATCCGGGGAGGGAGCAGTTCTTC.